This T cell receptor (beta chain) originates from a study of blood T cell repertoires in COVID-19. Source study methods: The authors estimated nucleated cell counts from reference gene primer amplification. Method: immunoSEQ multiplex PCR; TCRdb's copy keeps in-frame clones and lacks some. The V and J calls and clone size were taken over from that table, and D and trimming were inferred from the DNA. The table includes 150,000 to 200,000 clones, 80% to 90% detected once. This sequence was found in a middle-aged man with acute or convalescent COVID-19. Sequenced sample: peripheral blood.

The CDR3 sequence: CASSPRTDEKLFF. In DNA form, the CDR3 reads TGTGCCAGCAGCCCTCGGACAGACGAAAAACTGTTTTTT. The chain couples TRBV9 to TRBJ1-4, with a tentative D call TRBD1 (6 bases). CDR3 size: 13 residues. Germline V gene lookup returns CDR1 SGDLS and CDR2 YYNGEE. Trimming pared 4 bases from V and 8 bases from J, leaving 12 bases between.